Here is one TCR beta chain with its context. Its antigen is still unknown. Multiplex PCR (32 V and 13 J primers) was used to amplify the TCR beta CDR3. TCRdb recomputed calls from the multiplex PCR reads with MiXCR, one row per CDR3 protein. The data show some 15,000 distinct CDR3 sequences, 25% to 35% seen once. Bulk tumor genomic DNA constituted the template, at 550 to 750 ng per sample. Several biopsies per primary tumor, spaced far apart, were taken during surgery. Before undergoing curative surgery, patients had newly diagnosed non-small cell lung cancer that was untreated. Study donors were patients with a new diagnosis of non-small cell lung cancer who underwent surgery with curative intent. The source of the sample is a study of immune heterogeneity within non-small cell lung tumors. Study at large: Among the tumors, several were squamous cell carcinomas, approximately 10 were non-squamous carcinomas and 1 was not otherwise specified. Findings and limits, study-wide: Identical dominant CDR3 beta clonotypes spanned tumor sites within a patient, beside site-unique high-frequency clones.

CDR3 length: 11 residues. Germline V gene sequence: CDR1 DFQATT, CDR2 SNEGSKA (reference sequence). Sequenced: lung tumor tissue. The J gene is TRBJ1-2, the V gene TRBV20-1; D remains ambiguous. This TCR was recovered from a woman aged 50 to 60 with non-small cell lung cancer. The CDR3 sequence: CSVSVNYGYTF. The CDR3 DNA follows: TGCAGCGTGTCAGTGAACTATGGCTACACCTTC.